This TCR beta chain emerged from a study of blood T cell repertoires in COVID-19. The CDR3 consists of 17 residues. Trimming at V came to 1 base and at J to 5 bases, leaving 10 bases not matched to a gene. Germline V lookup: CDR1 MGHDK, CDR2 SYGVNS. This clone has just one count. Assay used: immunoSEQ multiplex PCR; TCRdb lists only in-frame clones, some missing. The table lists 25,000 to 35,000 clones, around 86% of them singletons. The sequence was obtained from a human donor in a cohort sampled during active COVID-19. The donor label of this sample is uncertain. The V gene is TRBV25-1, the J gene TRBJ2-1; 8 nucleotides align to TRBD2. The sequencing sample was made of peripheral blood. The CDR3 DNA sequence: TGTGCCAGCAGTGAATTTAGCGGGGTCCAGACTAACAATGAGCAGTTCTTC. This translates into CASSEFSGVQTNNEQFF.